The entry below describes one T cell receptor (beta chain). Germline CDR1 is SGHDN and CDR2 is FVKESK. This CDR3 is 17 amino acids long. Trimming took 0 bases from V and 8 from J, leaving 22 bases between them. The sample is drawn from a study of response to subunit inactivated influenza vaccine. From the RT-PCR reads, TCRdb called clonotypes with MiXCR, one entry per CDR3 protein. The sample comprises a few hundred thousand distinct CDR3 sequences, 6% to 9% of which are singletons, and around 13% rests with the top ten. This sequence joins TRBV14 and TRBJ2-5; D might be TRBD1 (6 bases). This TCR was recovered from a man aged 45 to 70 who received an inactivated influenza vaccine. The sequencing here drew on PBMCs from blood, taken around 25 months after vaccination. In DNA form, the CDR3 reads TGTGCCAGCAGCCAAGAATTGGGCAGGGGCAATAAGGGAACCCAGTACTTC. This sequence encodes CASSQELGRGNKGTQYF.